This T cell receptor beta chain appears in the sequencing data of a study of cytomegalovirus exposure and HLA in healthy donors (dated by TCRdb to 2016 to 2017). Notes on the research overall: According to a later analysis, one platform produced both the roughly 110 validation repertoires and the 620 or so repertoires of the first cohort. The study aimed to test whether cataloging public T cell receptors could reveal signatures of past pathogen exposure. A separate validation cohort of 100 to 150 different subjects was used in addition to the approximately 640-subject first cohort. The study combined high-throughput TCR immunosequencing, statistical association of individual TCRs with disease status, and machine learning to predict cytomegalovirus infection status. General study outcomes and caveats: The study listed approximately 150 TCR beta chains as associated with cytomegalovirus. Cytomegalovirus status was reported to be diagnosed by the classifier with high specificity and sensitivity in both the original and validation cohorts. Three of the identified cytomegalovirus-associated TCR beta chains were confirmed in vitro to be specific for cytomegalovirus antigens. It was suggested by the authors that the approach could potentially be generalized to other disease states and immunological phenotypes. While some public TCRs were present in many individuals, most TCR sequences turned up only very rarely across donors. A later analysis lacked HLA typing for the validation cohort, so it scored co-occurrence in that cohort across all 120 repertoires. In a later analysis, TCRs clustered in the first cohort were found to also tend to co-occur in the roughly 130 validation repertoires, with 90% to 95% of cluster scores above 0.

From its cysteine to its phenylalanine, the CDR3 spans 14 amino acids. The sequence is cut down to CDR3 DNA, 42 bases in frame from base 1. The germline ends are 8 bases apart after V is trimmed by 4 bases and J by 0 bases. As encoded in the germline V gene (reference sequence), CDR1 is LNHDA while CDR2 is SQIVND. With respect to this clone: Its binding antigen is unknown. No base quality information exists; no much larger clone differs at one position.

The library was built by means of the immunoSEQ multiplex PCR assay. As for how the authors treated the data: A statistical classification framework was developed to diagnose cytomegalovirus status using the catalog of TCR beta chain sequences. TCRdb retrieved this table from immuneACCESS and kept in-frame rearrangements only. Not all clones are present; in checked studies, unresolved V genes account for under half, and no reason is known for the remainder. V and J calls and clone size are those listed in that table; D and trimming were worked out from the DNA. Present in this sample are roughly 77,000 clones, roughly 96% of which were seen just once. The ten largest account for 0.69% of the sample. The donors were included in the validation cohort of over a hundred subjects, a group kept apart from the roughly 610-subject first cohort.

This sequence was found in a woman under 30 in good health and CMV-seronegative. The sample consisted of PBMCs. Recombination joined TRBV19 with TRBJ2-3; TRBD1 is a weak D gene call, 6 bases matching. The nucleotide sequence is TGTGCCAGTAGTAGGGGGCTTAGCACAGATACGCAGTATTTT. Its product reads: CASSRGLSTDTQYF.